This passage covers 22 T cell receptor beta chains from one sample sequenced in a study of HIV-infected patients and healthy controls. Alpha and beta constant-region primers primed reverse transcription of around 500 ng RNA. Using multiplexing indices, alpha and beta chain libraries were generated apart by chain-specific third strand synthesis. MiXCR was run by TCRdb on the 5' RACE reads, yielding one entry per CDR3 protein. This repertoire shows tens of thousands of distinct CDR3 sequences, 8% to 10% found once; its top ten account for 4%. The repertoire came from unfractionated whole blood and reflected all unsorted peripheral T cells. The sequencing sample was made of blood. These receptor sequences come from an adult in good health.

This clonotype qualifies as medium-sized. This chain links TRBV18 with TRBJ1-5; D ambiguous. Germline CDR1 and CDR2: KGHSH and LQKENI. CDR3 length: 12 residues. V shed 2 bases and J shed 4 bases, with 3 bases lying between them. CDR3 sequence (DNA): TGTGCCAGCTCACCAGGGAATCAGCCCCAGCATTTT. As protein: CASSPGNQPQHF.

Many counts were recorded for this clonotype. This sequence joins TRBV7-3 and TRBJ1-2, with D unclear. The ends were cut back, 0 bases at V and 2 bases at J, with 13 bases in the middle. Per the germline V gene, CDR1 is SGHTA and CDR2 is FQGTGA. This CDR3 spans 16 amino acids. This chain's CDR3 is CASSLTPELGNYGYTF. The CDR3 DNA is TGTGCCAGCAGCTTAACTCCGGAGCTTGGGAACTATGGCTACACCTTC.

This clonotype was seen many times. The CDR3 DNA reads as TGTGCCAGCAGGAAGCAGGGAGCCTACGAGCAGTACTTC. Amino acids: CASRKQGAYEQYF. This chain joins TRBV28 and TRBJ2-7; TRBD1 or TRBD2 may be the D gene (5 bases each). Germline V gives CDR1 MDHEN, CDR2 SYDVKM. Trimming pared 6 bases from V and 2 bases from J, leaving 11 bases between. The CDR3 is 13 amino acids.

Turning to this clonotype: A much more abundant neighbour one base away suggests this may be a read error. The chain employs TRBV4-3 and TRBJ2-3, with 7 bases identical to TRBD1. The CDR3 has 16 amino acids. The germline gives CDR1 LGHNA, CDR2 YSLEER. The CDR3 DNA sequence: TGCGCCAGCAGCCACGGCGGGTCCACTCAGGGGGATACGCGGTATTTT. Translation gives CASSHGGSTQGDTRYF.

This clonotype was seen only a few times. This chain joins TRBV20-1 and TRBJ2-5, with a possible D match to TRBD2 (6 bases). There are 18 residues in the CDR3. V was shortened by 0 bases and J by 2 bases, with 22 bases between the two germline ends. The germline V gene has CDR1 DFQATT and CDR2 SNEGSKA (reference sequence). CDR3 bases: TGCAGTGCTAGAGATAATTTTGCCCGGGGGAGTTTTCAAGAGACCCAGTACTTC. Its protein is CSARDNFARGSFQETQYF.

This clonotype was seen a few times. The chain couples TRBV12-3 or TRBV12-4 to TRBJ2-3, with TRBD2 matching 11 bases. This CDR3 has 17 residues. J gave up 4 bases and V 4 bases, and 10 bases lay outside the gene matches. The CDR3 DNA follows: TGTGCCAGCAGTTCTCAACTAGCGGGGGCCGGGGCAGATACGCAGTATTTT. Translating gives CASSSQLAGAGADTQYF.

The sample holds many counts of this clonotype. The rearrangement uses TRBV6-5 and TRBJ1-5, with no clear D. Germline CDR1 is MNHEY and CDR2 is SVGAGI. The CDR3 runs to 17 residues. Trimming cost V 6 bases and J 0 bases, with 18 bases left between them. CDR3 loop: CASSATWEVYSNQPQHF. The CDR3 DNA sequence: TGTGCCAGCAGCGCAACCTGGGAGGTGTATAGCAATCAGCCCCAGCATTTT.

Judged by abundance, this clonotype is medium-sized (0.01 to 0.1%). The genes are TRBV20-1 and TRBJ1-2; unclear D gene. This CDR3 spans 17 amino acids. CDR1 is DFQATT, CDR2 SNEGSKA, per germline (reference sequence). Trimming took 0 bases from V and 7 from J, leaving 24 bases between them. The CDR3 is CSARDSPLDWSPSGYTF. CDR3 coding DNA: TGCAGTGCTAGAGACTCCCCGCTCGATTGGTCCCCCTCTGGCTACACCTTC.

This clonotype was recorded many times. V usage is TRBV28 and J usage is TRBJ2-3; possible D gene TRBD2, 7 bases. The germline CDR1 and CDR2 sequences are MDHEN and SYDVKM. V lost 4 bases and J lost 0, with 17 bases in between. The CDR3 has 17 residues. CDR3 nucleotides: TGTGCCAGCAGTTACGCCGGGGGGCAACCTAGCACAGATACGCAGTATTTT. Translation: CASSYAGGQPSTDTQYF.

This clonotype has ten or more counts. This chain joins TRBV5-4 and TRBJ1-1; maybe TRBD1 (5 bases). The V and J ends lost 0 bases and 0 bases respectively, with 18 bases between them. The CDR3 has 18 residues. CDR1 and CDR2 (germline): SGHNT, YYREEE (reference sequence). CDR3 sequence: CASSLGPGSSTMNTEAFF. DNA of the CDR3: TGTGCCAGCAGCTTGGGTCCAGGGAGTTCTACCATGAACACTGAAGCTTTCTTT.

This clonotype was observed many times. The chain carries TRBV11-3 and TRBJ1-1, with no clear D. The germline gives CDR1 SGHNT, CDR2 YENEEA. This CDR3 has 14 residues. V lost 0 bases to trimming and J lost 4 bases, with 9 bases between them. The CDR3 region has the DNA TGTGCCAGCAGCTTAGATGGTTGGAGCACTGAAGCTTTCTTT. Translating gives CASSLDGWSTEAFF.

The V gene is TRBV18, the J gene TRBJ1-3; the D gene is possibly TRBD1 (5 bases). The CDR3 is 15 residues long. Germline CDR1 reads KGHSH; CDR2 reads LQKENI. The V end was cut by 3 bases, the J end by 0 bases, with 9 bases between. CDR3 protein: CASSPDSSSGNTIYF. CDR3 DNA: TGTGCCAGCTCACCCGACAGCTCCTCTGGAAACACCATATATTTT. The complete variable domain, with remaining parts taken from reference TRBV18 and TRBJ1-3, reads NAGVMQNPRHLVRRRGQEARLRCSPMKGHSHVYWYRQLPEEGLKFMVYLQKENIIDESGMPKERFSAEFPKEGPSILRIQQVVRGDSAAYFCASSPDSSSGNTIYFGEGSWLTVV.

This clonotype was counted many times. V is TRBV7-9 and J is TRBJ2-6; D is undetermined. This CDR3 contains 15 residues. Per the germline V gene, CDR1 is SEHNR and CDR2 is FQNEAQ (reference sequence). V lost 10 bases to trimming and J lost 0 bases, with 13 bases between them. The CDR3 loop is CANLHIISGANVLTF. CDR3 DNA sequence: TGTGCCAACCTTCATATCATCTCTGGGGCCAACGTCCTGACTTTC.

The chain has TRBV6-4 and TRBJ1-1; D is ambiguous. Between the trimmed V and J ends, which lost 2 bases and 8 bases, there was a span of 9 bases. This CDR3 has 12 amino acids. The V gene's germline CDR1 is MRHNA and CDR2 SNTAGT. The CDR3 loop is CASSDATGEAFF. As DNA, the CDR3 is TGTGCCAGCAGTGACGCGACCGGGGAAGCTTTCTTT.

This clonotype was recorded many times. J is TRBJ1-1 and V is TRBV5-1; no clear D gene. The CDR3 has 14 residues. V was pared by 0 bases and J by 1 base, with 7 bases between. Germline values: CDR1 SGHRS, CDR2 YFSETQ. CDR3 sequence (DNA): TGCGCCAGCAGCTTGGGACCCGGGAACACTGAAGCTTTCTTT. This sequence encodes CASSLGPGNTEAFF.

This clonotype was counted many times. The chain employs TRBV6-6 and TRBJ1-6; TRBD1 matches at 7 bases. CDR1 is MNHNY, CDR2 SVGAGI, per germline (reference sequence). This CDR3 comprises 15 residues. J gave up 10 bases and V 2 bases, and 8 bases lay outside the gene matches. The CDR3 sequence is CASSYRGHGESPLHF. For the CDR3, the DNA is TGTGCCAGCAGTTACAGGGGGCACGGGGAATCACCCCTCCACTTT.

This clonotype was found many times. The chain is built from TRBV9 and TRBJ2-1, with TRBD2 matching over 7 bases. Germline CDR1 SGDLS, CDR2 YYNGEE. V was pared by 1 base and J by 1 base, with 5 bases of the junction left unmatched. The CDR3 has 16 amino acids. CDR3 region: CASSVSGGPSYNEQFF. CDR3 coding DNA: TGTGCCAGCAGCGTATCGGGGGGTCCTTCCTACAATGAGCAGTTCTTC. Full variable domain (outside the CDR3, taken from reference TRBV9 and TRBJ2-1): DSGVTQTPKHLITATGQRVTLRCSPRSGDLSVYWYQQSLDQGLQFLIQYYNGEERAKGNILERFSAQQFPDLHSELNLSSLELGDSALYFCASSVSGGPSYNEQFFGPGTRLTVL.

Ten or more counts support this clonotype. V usage is TRBV6-5 and J usage is TRBJ1-2, with 7 bases identical to TRBD1. The CDR3 has 14 amino acids. The V segment lost 6 bases and the J segment 1 base; nucleotides outside the gene matches: 5. Germline V gene sequence: CDR1 MNHEY, CDR2 SVGAGI. The CDR3, as DNA: TGTGCCAGCAGCCCCACAGGGGTTAACTATGGCTACACCTTC. Its translation: CASSPTGVNYGYTF.

This clonotype has a count of ten or more. V usage is TRBV20-1 and J usage is TRBJ1-5, with a weak D call TRBD1 (5 bases). With 6 bases removed from V and 2 bases from J, the gap between germline ends came to 14 bases. Germline V lookup: CDR1 DFQATT, CDR2 SNEGSKA (reference sequence). The CDR3 is made up of 14 amino acids. CDR3 nucleotides: TGCAGTGCCAGACAGAAACTGGGCAATCAGCCCCAGCATTTT. It encodes CSARQKLGNQPQHF.

The CDR3 protein is CASSERSDGDTGANVLTF. The DNA for the CDR3 is TGTGCCAGCAGTGAGAGGTCAGATGGGGATACGGGGGCCAACGTCCTGACTTTC. V and J are TRBV6-4 and TRBJ2-6; unclear D gene. Germline V CDR1 and CDR2: MRHNA, SNTAGT. Trimming stripped 3 bases from V and 4 bases from J, with 19 bases between. The CDR3 spans 18 residues.

The table lists this clonotype with many counts. The chain recombines TRBV18 with TRBJ1-2; D unresolved. This CDR3 is built from 15 residues. In germline, CDR1 is KGHSH, CDR2 LQKENI. V was clipped by 3 bases and J by 0 bases, with 11 bases between them. The CDR3 DNA sequence: TGTGCCAGCTCACCCCCGACAAGAACTAACTATGGCTACACCTTC. This sequence encodes CASSPPTRTNYGYTF.

This clonotype was observed a few times. This chain joins TRBV5-1 and TRBJ2-7; 15 nucleotides align to TRBD2. This CDR3 has 15 amino acids. The V gene end was trimmed by 4 bases and the J gene end by 5 bases; junction bases not matched to a gene: 4. Germline V lookup: CDR1 SGHRS, CDR2 YFSETQ. The chain's CDR3 is CASSVRTSGGDEQYF. The DNA for the CDR3 is TGCGCCAGCAGCGTCCGGACTAGCGGGGGGGACGAGCAGTACTTC.